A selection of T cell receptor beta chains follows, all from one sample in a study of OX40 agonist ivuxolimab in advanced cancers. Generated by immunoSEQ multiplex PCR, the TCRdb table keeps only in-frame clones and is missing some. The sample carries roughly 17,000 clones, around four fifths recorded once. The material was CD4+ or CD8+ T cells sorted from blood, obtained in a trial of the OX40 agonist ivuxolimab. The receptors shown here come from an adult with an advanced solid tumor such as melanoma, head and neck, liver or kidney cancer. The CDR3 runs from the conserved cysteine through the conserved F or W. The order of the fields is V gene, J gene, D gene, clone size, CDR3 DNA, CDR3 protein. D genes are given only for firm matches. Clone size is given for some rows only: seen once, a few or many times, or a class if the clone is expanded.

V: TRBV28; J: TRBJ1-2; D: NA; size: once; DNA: TGTGCCAGCAGCGGGGGGGTGACGGTCGGCTACACCTTC; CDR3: CASSGGVTVGYTF
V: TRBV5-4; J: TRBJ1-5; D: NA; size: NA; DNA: TGTGCCAGCAGCTTGGGGCCCCACCATAGCAATCAGCCCCAGCATTTT; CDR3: CASSLGPHHSNQPQHF
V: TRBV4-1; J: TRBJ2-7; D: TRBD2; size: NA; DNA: TGCGCCAGCAGCCACCGTAGCGGGGGGTCCTACGAGCAGTACTTC; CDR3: CASSHRSGGSYEQYF
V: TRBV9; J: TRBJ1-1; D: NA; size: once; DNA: TGTGCCAGCAGCGTAGATTCAGGATTTCTGAACACTGAAGCTTTCTTT; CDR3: CASSVDSGFLNTEAFF
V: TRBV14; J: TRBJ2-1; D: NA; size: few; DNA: TGTGCCAGCAGCCAAGTCGGAGCCGGCTCCTACAATGAGCAGTTCTTC; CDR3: CASSQVGAGSYNEQFF
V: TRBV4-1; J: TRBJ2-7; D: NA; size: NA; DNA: TGCGCCAGCAGCCAAGACTGGGCTAACTTCTACGAGCAGTACTTC; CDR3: CASSQDWANFYEQYF
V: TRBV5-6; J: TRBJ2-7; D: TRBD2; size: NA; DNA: TGTGCCAGCAGCACTGGACTAGCGTGGGAGAAAGAGCAGTACTTC; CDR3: CASSTGLAWEKEQYF
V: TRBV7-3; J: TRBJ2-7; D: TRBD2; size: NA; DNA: TGTGCCAGCAGCTTAATTGGGTCGGGAGGCCAATACGAGCAGTACTTC; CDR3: CASSLIGSGGQYEQYF
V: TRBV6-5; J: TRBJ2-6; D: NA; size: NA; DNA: TGTGCCAGCAGTTTCGGACCAATCTCTGGGGCCAACGTCCTGACTTTC; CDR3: CASSFGPISGANVLTF
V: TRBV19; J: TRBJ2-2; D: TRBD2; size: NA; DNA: TGTGCCAGTGGAGGACTAGCGGGGGGCCCGAACACCGGGGAGCTGTTTTTT; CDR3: CASGGLAGGPNTGELFF
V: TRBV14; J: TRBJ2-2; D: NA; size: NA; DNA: TGTGCCAGCAGCTCGTGGAGGGCTAACACCGGGGAGCTGTTTTTT; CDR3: CASSSWRANTGELFF
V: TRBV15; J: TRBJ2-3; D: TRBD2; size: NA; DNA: TGTGCCACCAGCAGAGAACTAGCGTTTGGAACAGATACGCAGTATTTT; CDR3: CATSRELAFGTDTQYF
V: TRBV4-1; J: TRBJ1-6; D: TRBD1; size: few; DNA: TGCGCCAGCAGCCCAGGACAGGGGAATTCACCCCTCCACTTT; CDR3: CASSPGQGNSPLHF
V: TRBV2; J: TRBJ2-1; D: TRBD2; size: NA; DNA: TGTGCCAGCCCGACAATGTCACCGGGACTAGGCTACAACAATGAGCAGTTCTTC; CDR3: CASPTMSPGLGYNNEQFF
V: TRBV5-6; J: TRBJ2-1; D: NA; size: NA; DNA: TGTGCCAGCAGCTTGGGGGGAGATGAGCAGTTCTTC; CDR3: CASSLGGDEQFF
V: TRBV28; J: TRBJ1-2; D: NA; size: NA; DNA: TGTGCCAGCAGGCGGAGGGGGTCTCCCATTAACTATGGCTACACCTTC; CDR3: CASRRRGSPINYGYTF
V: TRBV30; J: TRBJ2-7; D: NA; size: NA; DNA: TGTGCCTGGAGTGTCGGAAAGGGCTACGAGCAGTACTTC; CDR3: CAWSVGKGYEQYF
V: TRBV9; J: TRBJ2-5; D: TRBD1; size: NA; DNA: TGTGCCAGCAGCGTAGCTGGGACAGGTTCTGGGACCCAGTACTTC; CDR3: CASSVAGTGSGTQYF
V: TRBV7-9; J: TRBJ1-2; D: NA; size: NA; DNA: TGTGCCAGCAGCTTGGCAGGGGCGGGTGGCTACACCTTC; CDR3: CASSLAGAGGYTF
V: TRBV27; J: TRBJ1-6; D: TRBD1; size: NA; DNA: TGTGCCAGCAGTTCTACCGGGACAGAGAATAATTCACCCCTCCACTTT; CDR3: CASSSTGTENNSPLHF
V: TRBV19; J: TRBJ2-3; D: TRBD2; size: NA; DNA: TGTGCCAGTAGTATGGAGCTAGCGGAAGATACGCAGTATTTT; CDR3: CASSMELAEDTQYF
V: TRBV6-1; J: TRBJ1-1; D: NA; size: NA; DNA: TGTGCCAGCAGTGTCCCCGGGACCGTACGATGGGACACTGAAGCTTTCTTT; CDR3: CASSVPGTVRWDTEAFF
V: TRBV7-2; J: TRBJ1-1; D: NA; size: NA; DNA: TGTGCCAGCAGCTGGCCGGAATATATTGAAGCTTTCTTT; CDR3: CASSWPEYIEAFF
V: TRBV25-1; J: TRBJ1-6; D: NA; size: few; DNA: TGTGCCAGCAGTGAACGGGGGGTAAATTCACCCCTCCACTTT; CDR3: CASSERGVNSPLHF
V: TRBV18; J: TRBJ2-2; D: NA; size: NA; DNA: TGTGCCAGCTCATCTACGTACGGGGGAGGCTTAACCGGGGAGCTGTTTTTT; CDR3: CASSSTYGGGLTGELFF
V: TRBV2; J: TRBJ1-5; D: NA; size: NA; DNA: TGTGCCAGCAGTGAGGAGAATTGGCAGCCCCAGCATTTT; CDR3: CASSEENWQPQHF
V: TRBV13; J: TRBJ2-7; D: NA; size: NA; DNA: TGTGCCAGCAGCTTAGTTGGGGAGCAGTACTTC; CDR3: CASSLVGEQYF
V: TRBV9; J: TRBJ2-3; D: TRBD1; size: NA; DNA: TGTGCCAGCAGCCATCAACCGGGACAGCCCACAGATACGCAGTATTTT; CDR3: CASSHQPGQPTDTQYF
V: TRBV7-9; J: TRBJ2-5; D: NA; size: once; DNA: TGTGCCAGCAGCCCGGCCCGAGGAGAAGCCCAAGAGACCCAGTACTTC; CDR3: CASSPARGEAQETQYF
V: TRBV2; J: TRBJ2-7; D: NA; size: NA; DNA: TGTGCCAGCAGCTCGGGACTTCATGAGCAGTACTTC; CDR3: CASSSGLHEQYF
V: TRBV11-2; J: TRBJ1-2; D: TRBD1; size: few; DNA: TGTGCCAGCAGCCCGACAGGGGGCAGTCCCTATGGCTACACCTTC; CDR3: CASSPTGGSPYGYTF
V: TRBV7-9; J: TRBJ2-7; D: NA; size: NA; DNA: TGTGCCAGCAGTCGCCAGGGAGCAAGCTACGAGCAGTACTTC; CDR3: CASSRQGASYEQYF
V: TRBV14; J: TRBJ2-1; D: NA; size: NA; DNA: TGTGCCAGCAGCCAAGAGTGGGTGGGAGCCAGTCTTTTGGGCAATGAGCAGTTCTTC; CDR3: CASSQEWVGASLLGNEQFF
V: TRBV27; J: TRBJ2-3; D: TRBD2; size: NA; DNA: TGTGCCAGCAGTTTGCGGGAGCTAACAGATACGCAGTATTTT; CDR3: CASSLRELTDTQYF
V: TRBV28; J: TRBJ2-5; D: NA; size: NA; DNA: TGTGCCAGCACCCCTGAGGACCGATTCGGAGAGACCCAGTACTTC; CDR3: CASTPEDRFGETQYF
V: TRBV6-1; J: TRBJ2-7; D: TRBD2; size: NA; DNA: TGTGCCAGCAGTGAAAGCGTAGCGGGGGGCCTTTACGAGCAGTACTTC; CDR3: CASSESVAGGLYEQYF
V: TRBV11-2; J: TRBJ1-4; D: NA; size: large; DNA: TGTGCCAGCACCAGGGACAATTATGAAAAACTGTTTTTT; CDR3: CASTRDNYEKLFF
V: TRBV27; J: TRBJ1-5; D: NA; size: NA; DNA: TGTGCCAGCAGTGCCGTGAGGGGGGACGGCAATCAGCCCCAGCATTTT; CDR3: CASSAVRGDGNQPQHF
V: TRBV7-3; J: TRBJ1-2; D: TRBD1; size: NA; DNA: TGTGCCAGCAGCCCAGACGGGACAGGGGACTATGGCTACACCTTC; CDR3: CASSPDGTGDYGYTF
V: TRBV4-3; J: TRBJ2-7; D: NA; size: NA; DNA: TGCGCCAGCAGCCAAGGGAAGTCCGACGAGCAGTACTTC; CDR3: CASSQGKSDEQYF
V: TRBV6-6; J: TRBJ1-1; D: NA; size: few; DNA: TGTGCCAGCAGCCTACCGGGGGGACCCACTGAAGCTTTCTTT; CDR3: CASSLPGGPTEAFF
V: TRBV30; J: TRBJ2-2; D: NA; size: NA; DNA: TGTGCCTGGAGTCTTTCTCTCAATATGCCCGGGGAGCTGTTTTTT; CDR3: CAWSLSLNMPGELFF
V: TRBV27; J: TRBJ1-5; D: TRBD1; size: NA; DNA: TGTGCCAGCAGTGAAGACGGGACAGCCCTTGGGCGGCCCCAGCATTTT; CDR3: CASSEDGTALGRPQHF
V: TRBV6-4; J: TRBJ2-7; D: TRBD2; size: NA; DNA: TGTGCCAGCAAAAGCGGGGGGGCCGCAACCTACGAGCAGTACTTC; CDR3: CASKSGGAATYEQYF
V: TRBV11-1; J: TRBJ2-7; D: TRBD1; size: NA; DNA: TGTGCCAGCAGCACCACGACAGGGTACTACGAGCAGTACTTC; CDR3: CASSTTTGYYEQYF
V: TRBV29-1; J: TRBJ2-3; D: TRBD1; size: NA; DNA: TGCAGCGCCGGGACAGGGGGGCCAGATACGCAGTATTTT; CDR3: CSAGTGGPDTQYF
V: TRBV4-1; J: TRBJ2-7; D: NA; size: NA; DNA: TGCGCCAGCAGCCAAGGACAGGACTACGAGCAGTACTTC; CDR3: CASSQGQDYEQYF
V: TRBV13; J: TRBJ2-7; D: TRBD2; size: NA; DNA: TGTGCCAGCAGCCTATGGACTAGCGGGGGCTACGAGCAGTACTTC; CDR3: CASSLWTSGGYEQYF
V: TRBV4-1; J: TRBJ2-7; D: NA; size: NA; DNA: TGCGCCAGCAGCCAAGTTTTAGGGAGGGGGGAGATTTTCGAGCAGTACTTC; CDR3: CASSQVLGRGEIFEQYF
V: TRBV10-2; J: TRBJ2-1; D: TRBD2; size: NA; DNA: TGCGCCAGCAAGACTAGCGGGAGCCACAATGAGCAGTTCTTC; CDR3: CASKTSGSHNEQFF
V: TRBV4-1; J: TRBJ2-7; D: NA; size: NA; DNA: TGCGCCAGCAGCCAAGAAGCGAGGCTCCCCTACGAGCAGTACTTC; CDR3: CASSQEARLPYEQYF
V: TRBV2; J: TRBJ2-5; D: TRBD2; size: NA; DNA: TGTGCCAGCAGTGTCCGTAGCGGGGGGGGAGAGACCCAGTACTTC; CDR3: CASSVRSGGGETQYF
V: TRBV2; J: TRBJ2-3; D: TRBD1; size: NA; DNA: TGTGCCAGCAGTGGACGGACAGGGGGCTGGGATACGCAGTATTTT; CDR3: CASSGRTGGWDTQYF
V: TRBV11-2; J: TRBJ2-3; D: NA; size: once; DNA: TGTGCCAGCAGCTTAGAGGTCGGAGGAGGGAGCACAGATACGCAGTATTTT; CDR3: CASSLEVGGGSTDTQYF
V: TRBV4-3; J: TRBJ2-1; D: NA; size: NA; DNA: TGCGCCAGCAGCCAAGATCGTTTTTCCTACAATGAGCAGTTCTTC; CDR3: CASSQDRFSYNEQFF
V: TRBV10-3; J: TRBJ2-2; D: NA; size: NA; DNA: TGTGCCATCTGGGACTCCTCGGGCACCGGGGAGCTGTTTTTT; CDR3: CAIWDSSGTGELFF
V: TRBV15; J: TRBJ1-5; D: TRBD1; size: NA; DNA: TGTGCCACCAGCTCGGGGACAGGGCCTTATAGCAATCAGCCCCAGCATTTT; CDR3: CATSSGTGPYSNQPQHF
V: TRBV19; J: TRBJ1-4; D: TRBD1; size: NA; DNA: TGTGCCAGTAGTATCCACAGGACAGGGGCAACTAATGAAAAACTGTTTTTT; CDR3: CASSIHRTGATNEKLFF
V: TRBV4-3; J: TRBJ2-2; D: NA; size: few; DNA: TGCGCCAGCAGCCTGACGGTGGCCGGGGAGCTGTTTTTT; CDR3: CASSLTVAGELFF